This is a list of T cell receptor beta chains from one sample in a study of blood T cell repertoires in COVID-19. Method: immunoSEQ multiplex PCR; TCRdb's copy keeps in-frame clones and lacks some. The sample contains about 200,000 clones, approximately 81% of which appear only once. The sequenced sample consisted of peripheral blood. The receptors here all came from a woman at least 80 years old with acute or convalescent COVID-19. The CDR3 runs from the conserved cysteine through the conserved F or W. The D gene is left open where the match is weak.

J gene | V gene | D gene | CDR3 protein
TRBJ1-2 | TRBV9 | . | CASSPTANYGYTF
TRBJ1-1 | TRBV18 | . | CASSPLGLDAEAFF
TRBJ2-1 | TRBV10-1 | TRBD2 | CASSASGSKMIF
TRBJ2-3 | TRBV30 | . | CAWSRGLAASTDTQYF
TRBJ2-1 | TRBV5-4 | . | CASSKTRDEQFF
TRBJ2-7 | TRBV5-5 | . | CASSLVAVYYEQYF
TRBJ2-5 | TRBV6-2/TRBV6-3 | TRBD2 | CASSSKSSGETQYF
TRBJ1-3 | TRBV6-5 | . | CASSYFQGSNTIYF
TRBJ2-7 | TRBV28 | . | CASTTGIHEQYF
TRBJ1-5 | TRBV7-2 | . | CASSLARNQPQHF
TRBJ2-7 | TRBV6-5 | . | CASSPGGEQYF
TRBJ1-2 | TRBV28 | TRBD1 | CASSFISTGAKGYTF
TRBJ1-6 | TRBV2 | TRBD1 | CASRAHRQGQGNSPLHF
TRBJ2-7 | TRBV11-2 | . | CASSSTRHYEQYF
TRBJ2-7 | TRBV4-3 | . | CASSQGTHYSYEQYF
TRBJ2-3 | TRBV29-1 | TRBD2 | CSAVTSVGPDTQYF
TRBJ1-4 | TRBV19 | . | CASTLSPSTNEKLFF
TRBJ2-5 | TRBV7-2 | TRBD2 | CASSFTSGVQETQYF
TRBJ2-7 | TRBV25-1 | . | CASAHTYEQYF
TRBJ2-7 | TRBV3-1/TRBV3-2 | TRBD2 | CASSRRTSGGYEQYF
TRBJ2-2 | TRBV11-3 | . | CASSYGVTGELFF
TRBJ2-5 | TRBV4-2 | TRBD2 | CASSHAPGLARETQYF
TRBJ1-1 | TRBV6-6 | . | CASSDTGRDTEAFF
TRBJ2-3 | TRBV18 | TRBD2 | CASSLAGATDTQYF
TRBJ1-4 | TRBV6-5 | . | CASSYKRGWNREKLFF
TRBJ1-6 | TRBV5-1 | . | CASSLAEGGNSPLHF
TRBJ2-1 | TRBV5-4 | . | CASSLSWSSYNEQFF
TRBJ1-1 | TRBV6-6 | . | CASSSPGDRGEAFF
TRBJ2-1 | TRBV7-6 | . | CASSLYDGSGNEQFF
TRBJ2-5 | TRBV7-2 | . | CASSLSSSQVTQYF